This T cell receptor (beta chain) was profiled in a study of regulatory T cells in long-lasting Graves disease. Overall study findings and caveats: Persistent disease preferred TRBV28, TRBJ1-2 and TRBJ2-5; new disease, TRBV20-1 and TRBJ2-1. Study of thyroid tissue was not done, with only peripheral blood studied.

Time point meaning: newly diagnosed GD, antithyroid drugs for less than 3 months. Making the TCR library involved RNA that had been extracted from PBMCs. There are a few counts of this clonotype. Its target is not known. This CDR3 spans 18 amino acids. The V end lost 6 bases, the J end lost 0 bases, and 22 bases lay between the germline ends. From germline, CDR1 is MDHEN and CDR2 SYDVKM. Relying on iRepertoire HTBI primers and Arm-PCR of CDR3 regions, the team built TCR beta libraries. TCRdb redid the calling of the multiplex PCR reads with MiXCR, one entry per CDR3 protein. Among roughly 420,000 distinct CDR3 sequences listed, about a sixth were seen once. The data also belong to a second study, concerning T cells in Graves' hyperthyroidism and ophthalmopathy. According to that study: It was considered stable Graves' hyperthyroidism when ophthalmopathy did not progress within 18 months. Blood samples included most of the expanded thyroid clonotypes exceeding 0.001.

The input for sequencing was peripheral blood mononuclear cells (PBMCs), taken at new diagnosis, from a patient treated with antithyroid drugs. The chain has TRBV28 and TRBJ2-3; tentatively, D is TRBD2 (6 bases). The TCR originated in a woman aged 25 to 39 with Graves disease. The CDR3 loop reads CASSFPISGGDSTDTQYF. CDR3 nucleotide sequence: TGTGCCAGCAGCTTTCCGATTAGCGGAGGGGATAGCACAGATACGCAGTATTTT. Full variable domain (remainder filled in from reference TRBV28 and TRBJ2-3): DVKVTQSSRYLVKRTGEKVFLECVQDMDHENMFWYRQDPGLGLRLIYFSYDVKMKEKGDIPEGYSVSREKKERFSLILESASTNQTSMYLCASSFPISGGDSTDTQYFGPGTRLTVL.